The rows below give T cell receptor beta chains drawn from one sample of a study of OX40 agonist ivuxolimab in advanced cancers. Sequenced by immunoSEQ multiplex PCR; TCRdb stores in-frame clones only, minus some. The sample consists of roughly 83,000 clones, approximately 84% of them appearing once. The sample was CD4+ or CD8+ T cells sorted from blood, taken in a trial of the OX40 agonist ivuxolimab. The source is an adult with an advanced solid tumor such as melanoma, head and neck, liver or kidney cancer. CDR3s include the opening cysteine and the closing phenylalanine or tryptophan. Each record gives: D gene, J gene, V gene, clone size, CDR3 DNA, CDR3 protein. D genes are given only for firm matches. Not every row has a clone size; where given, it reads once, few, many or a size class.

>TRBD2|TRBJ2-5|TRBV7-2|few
TGTGCCAGCAGCTTAGGGAGCGGGAGGGCAGAGACCCAGTACTTC
CASSLGSGRAETQYF
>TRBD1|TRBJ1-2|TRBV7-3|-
TGTGCCAGCAGCCTAGGGGGCCAGGCCTATGGCTACACCTTC
CASSLGGQAYGYTF
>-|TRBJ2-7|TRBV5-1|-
TGCGCCAGCAGCTTTCTGGCGTCGCAAAACGAGCAGTACTTC
CASSFLASQNEQYF
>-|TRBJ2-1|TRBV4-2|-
TGTGCCAGCAGCCAGGGACAACAGGGCTATGAGCAGTTCTTC
CASSQGQQGYEQFF
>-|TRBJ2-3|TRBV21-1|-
TGTGCCAGCAGCTCCAAACCCCGGACTAGCGGGCACACAGATACGCAGTATTTT
CASSSKPRTSGHTDTQYF
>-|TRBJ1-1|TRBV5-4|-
TGTGCCAGCAGCCCGGACCACAACACTGAAGCTTTCTTT
CASSPDHNTEAFF
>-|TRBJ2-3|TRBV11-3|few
TGTGCCAGCAGCTTAGAGTCAAGCGGTGGCACAGATACGCAGTATTTT
CASSLESSGGTDTQYF
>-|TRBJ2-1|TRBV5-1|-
TGCGCCAGCAGCTTGGACTTCAGCTCCTACAATGAGCAGTTCTTC
CASSLDFSSYNEQFF
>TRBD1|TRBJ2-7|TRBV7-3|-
TGTGCCAGCAGCTTAGGAACCGGGACAGGGTGGCGCGAGCAGTACTTC
CASSLGTGTGWREQYF
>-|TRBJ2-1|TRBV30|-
TGTGCCTGGAGTGAAGAGGACCTCCACAATGAGCAGTTCTTC
CAWSEEDLHNEQFF
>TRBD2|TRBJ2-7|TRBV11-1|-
TGTGCCAGCAGCTTCAAGAGAGGGACTAGCGGAGGGAGCTCCTACGAGCAGTACTTC
CASSFKRGTSGGSSYEQYF
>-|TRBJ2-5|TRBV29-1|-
TGCAGCGTGCGCACGGAGACCCAGTACTTC
CSVRTETQYF
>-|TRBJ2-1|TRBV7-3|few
TGTGCCAGCAGCTTAACGTCCGGGGCCGGAGGGCATGAGCAGTTCTTC
CASSLTSGAGGHEQFF
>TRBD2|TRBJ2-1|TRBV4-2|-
TGTGCCAGCAGCCCTCGAGGAGCGGGGGGGCAGGCTGAGCAGTTCTTC
CASSPRGAGGQAEQFF
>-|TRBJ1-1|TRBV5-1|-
TGCGCCAGCAGCTTGTTGGCTAGAGACACTGAAGCTTTCTTT
CASSLLARDTEAFF
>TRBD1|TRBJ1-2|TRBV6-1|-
TGTGCCAGCAGCACCGGGACAGCTCTTTATGGCTACACCTTC
CASSTGTALYGYTF
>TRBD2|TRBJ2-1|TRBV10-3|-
TGTGCCATCAGTGAACTAGCGGGCCGGAGCTCCTACAATGAGCAGTTCTTC
CAISELAGRSSYNEQFF
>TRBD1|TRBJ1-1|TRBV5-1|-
TGCGCCAGCAGCTTGGAGGGGGCCCTGTACACTGAAGCTTTCTTT
CASSLEGALYTEAFF
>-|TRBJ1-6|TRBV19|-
TGTGCCAGTAGTATGTTTTCTTCACCCCTCCACTTT
CASSMFSSPLHF
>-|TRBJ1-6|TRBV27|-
TGTGCCAGCAGTTTGAAAAAGGGAACCGGCGGCGTTTATAATTCACCCCTCCACTTT
CASSLKKGTGGVYNSPLHF
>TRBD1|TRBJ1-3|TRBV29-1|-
TGCAGCGTGGGCGACAGGGGCCGGCCGGGCCGCGCGGGAAACACCATATATTTT
CSVGDRGRPGRAGNTIYF
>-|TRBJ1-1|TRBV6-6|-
TGTGCCAGCAGTTACTCGAGCGGCATTGAAGCTTTCTTT
CASSYSSGIEAFF
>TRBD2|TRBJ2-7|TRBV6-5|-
TGTGCCAGCAGCCCTACTAGCGGGAGGCCCCACGAGCAGTACTTC
CASSPTSGRPHEQYF
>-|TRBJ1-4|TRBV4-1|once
TGCGCCAGCAGCCAGTCGGGGATCTCCACCGCAACTAATGAAAAACTGTTTTTT
CASSQSGISTATNEKLFF
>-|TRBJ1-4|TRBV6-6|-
TGTGCCAGCAGTTACTCGGGGAGGGGGGGAGAAAAACTGTTTTTT
CASSYSGRGGEKLFF
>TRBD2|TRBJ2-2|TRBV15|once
TGTGCCACCAGCGGTACTAGCGGGAGTACGGGCACCGGGGAGCTGTTTTTT
CATSGTSGSTGTGELFF
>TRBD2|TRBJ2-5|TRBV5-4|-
TGTGCCAGCAGCCCCCGGGCAGCGGGAGAGATAGAGACCCAGTACTTC
CASSPRAAGEIETQYF
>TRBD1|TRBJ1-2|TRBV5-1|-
TGCGCCAGCAGCTTCCGGGACAGCGCACTCTATGGCTACACCTTC
CASSFRDSALYGYTF
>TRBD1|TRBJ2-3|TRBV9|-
TGTGCCAGCAGCGCGGGACAGGGTTCCGATACGCAGTATTTT
CASSAGQGSDTQYF
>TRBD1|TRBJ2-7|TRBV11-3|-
TGTGCCAGCAGCAGTATCAGGGGGAACGAGCAGTACTTC
CASSSIRGNEQYF
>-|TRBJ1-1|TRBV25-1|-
TGTGCCAGCAGTGAATTGGGCTGGGATGAAGCTTTCTTT
CASSELGWDEAFF
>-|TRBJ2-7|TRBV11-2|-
TGTGCCAGCAGCTCCCCGGGAACCTACGAGCAGTACTTC
CASSSPGTYEQYF
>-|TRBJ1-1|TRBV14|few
TGTGCCAGCAGCCCGAGAAGAGGGAACACTGAAGCTTTCTTT
CASSPRRGNTEAFF
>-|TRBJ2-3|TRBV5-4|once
TGTGCCAGCAGCTACGGAGGCTACACAGATACGCAGTATTTT
CASSYGGYTDTQYF
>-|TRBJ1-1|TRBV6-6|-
TGTGCCACCCTGGGGCACTACATGAACACTGAAGCTTTCTTT
CATLGHYMNTEAFF
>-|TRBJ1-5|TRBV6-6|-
TGTGCCAGCAGTCCGTCGGGCAGGTCGTTACAGCCCCAGCATTTT
CASSPSGRSLQPQHF
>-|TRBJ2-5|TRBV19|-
TGTGCCAGTAGTATTTCCCGGACAGACCAAGAGACCCAGTACTTC
CASSISRTDQETQYF
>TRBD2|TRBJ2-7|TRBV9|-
TGTGCCAGCAGCGCGAATAGCGGGATGACCTACGAGCAGTACTTC
CASSANSGMTYEQYF
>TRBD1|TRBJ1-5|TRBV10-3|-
TGTGCCATCAGTCATACAGGGGCCGGTGGGAATCAGCCCCAGCATTTT
CAISHTGAGGNQPQHF
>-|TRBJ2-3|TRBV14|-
TGTGCCAGCAGCCAAGGAAACAGATTAGGCACAGATACGCAGTATTTT
CASSQGNRLGTDTQYF
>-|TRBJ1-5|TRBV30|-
TGTGCCTGGAGTTATCGATCCGGGCCCCGGGATCAGCCCCAGCATTTT
CAWSYRSGPRDQPQHF
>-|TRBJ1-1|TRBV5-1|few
TGCGCCAGCAGTTATGACTTGGGTGAAGCTTTCTTT
CASSYDLGEAFF
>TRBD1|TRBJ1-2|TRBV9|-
TGTGCCAGCAGCCCTCGGGGAGGGGGCTCTGGCTACACCTTC
CASSPRGGGSGYTF
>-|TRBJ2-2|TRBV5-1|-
TGCGCCAGCAGCTTGGGGCTAGCGAACACCGGGGAGCTGTTTTTT
CASSLGLANTGELFF
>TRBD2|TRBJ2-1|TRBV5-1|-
TGCGCCAGCAGCACCGCGCCAGCGGGGGGACACAATGAGCAGTTCTTC
CASSTAPAGGHNEQFF
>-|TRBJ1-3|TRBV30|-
TGTGCCTGGGGGTGGTCTCGAAACACCATATATTTT
CAWGWSRNTIYF
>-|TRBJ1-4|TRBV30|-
TGTGCCTGGGATAGACAGACCGCGTCCGAAAAACTGTTTTTT
CAWDRQTASEKLFF
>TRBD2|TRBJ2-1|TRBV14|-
TGTGCCAGCAGCCCACCGCGGGGGGGCGTTAATGAGCAGTTCTTC
CASSPPRGGVNEQFF
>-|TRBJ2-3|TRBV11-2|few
TGTGCCAGCAGCCTCCGGGACTCTTCACAGGATACGCAGTATTTT
CASSLRDSSQDTQYF
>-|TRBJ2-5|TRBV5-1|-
TGCGCCAGCAGCTTGGCAGGAACAGGCGGGGAAGCGACCCAGTACTTC
CASSLAGTGGEATQYF
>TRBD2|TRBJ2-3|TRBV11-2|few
TGTGCCAGCAGCTCAGGACTAGGCGCAGATACGCAGTATTTT
CASSSGLGADTQYF